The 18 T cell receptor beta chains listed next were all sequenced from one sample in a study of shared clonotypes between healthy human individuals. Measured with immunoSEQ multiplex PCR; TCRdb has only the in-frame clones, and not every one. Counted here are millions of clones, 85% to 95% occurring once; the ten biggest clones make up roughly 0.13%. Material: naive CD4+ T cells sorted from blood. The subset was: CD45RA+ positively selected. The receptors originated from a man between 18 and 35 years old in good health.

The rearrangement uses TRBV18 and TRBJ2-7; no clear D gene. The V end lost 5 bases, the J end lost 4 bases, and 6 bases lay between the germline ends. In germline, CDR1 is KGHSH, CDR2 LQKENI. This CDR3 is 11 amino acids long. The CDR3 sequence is CASSSNYEQYF. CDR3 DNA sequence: TGTGCCAGCTCATCGAATTACGAGCAGTACTTC.

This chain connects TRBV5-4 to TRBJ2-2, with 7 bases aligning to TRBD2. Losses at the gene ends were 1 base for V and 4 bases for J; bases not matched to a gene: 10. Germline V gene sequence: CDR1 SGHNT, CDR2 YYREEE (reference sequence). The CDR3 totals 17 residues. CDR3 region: CASSLRGGSRGTGELFF. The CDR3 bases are TGTGCCAGCAGCTTGCGTGGCGGGAGTAGGGGCACCGGGGAGCTGTTTTTT.

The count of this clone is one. The CDR3, as DNA: TGTGCCACCAGCAGAGACGACAGGAGCAGGAATGAGCAGTTCTTC. It translates to CATSRDDRSRNEQFF. The chain recombines TRBV15 with TRBJ2-1, with D perhaps TRBD1 (6 bases). The CDR3 consists of 15 residues. Germline CDR1 LNHNV, CDR2 YYDKDF (reference sequence). V dropped 0 bases and J dropped 7 bases, with 13 bases sitting between them.

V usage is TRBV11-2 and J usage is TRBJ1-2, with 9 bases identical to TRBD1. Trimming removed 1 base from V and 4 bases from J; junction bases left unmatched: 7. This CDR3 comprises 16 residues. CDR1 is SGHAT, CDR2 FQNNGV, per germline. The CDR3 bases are TGTGCCAGCAGCTTAGTCCCGGGACAGGGTAGCTATGGCTACACCTTC. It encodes CASSLVPGQGSYGYTF.

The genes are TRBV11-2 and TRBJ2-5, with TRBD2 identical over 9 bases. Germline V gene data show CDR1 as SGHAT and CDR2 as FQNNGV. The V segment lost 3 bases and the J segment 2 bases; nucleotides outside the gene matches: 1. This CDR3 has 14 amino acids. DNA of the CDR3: TGTGCCAGCAGCTTGCGGGGGGGACAAGAGACCCAGTACTTC. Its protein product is CASSLRGGQETQYF.

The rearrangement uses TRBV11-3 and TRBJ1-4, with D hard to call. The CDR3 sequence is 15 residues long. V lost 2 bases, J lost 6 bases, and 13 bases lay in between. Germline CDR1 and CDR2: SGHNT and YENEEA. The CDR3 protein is CASSLLPDGHEKLFF. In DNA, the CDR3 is TGTGCCAGCAGCTTACTCCCTGACGGTCATGAAAAACTGTTTTTT.

CDR3 in DNA: TGTGCCTGGAGTTATAAGGGGCAGGGTCGCAATCAGCCCCAGCATTTT. This encodes CAWSYKGQGRNQPQHF. The chain joins TRBV30 to TRBJ1-5; D perhaps matches TRBD1 (5 bases). CDR1 and CDR2 (germline): GTSNPN, SVGIG (reference sequence). V shed 2 bases and J shed 2 bases, with 16 bases lying between them. The CDR3 has 16 residues.

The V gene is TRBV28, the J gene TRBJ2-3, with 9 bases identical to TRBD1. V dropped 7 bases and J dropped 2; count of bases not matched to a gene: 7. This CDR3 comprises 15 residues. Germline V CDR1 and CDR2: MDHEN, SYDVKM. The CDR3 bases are TGTGCCAGCATCTTCGGGGACAGGGTCACAGATACGCAGTATTTT. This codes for CASIFGDRVTDTQYF.

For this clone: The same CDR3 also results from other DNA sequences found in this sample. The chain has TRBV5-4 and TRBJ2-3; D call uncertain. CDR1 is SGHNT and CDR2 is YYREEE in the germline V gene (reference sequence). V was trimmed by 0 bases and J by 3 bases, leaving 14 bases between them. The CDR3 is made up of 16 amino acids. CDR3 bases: TGTGCCAGCAGCTTGGGGTCGACCACGAGTACAGATACGCAGTATTTT. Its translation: CASSLGSTTSTDTQYF.

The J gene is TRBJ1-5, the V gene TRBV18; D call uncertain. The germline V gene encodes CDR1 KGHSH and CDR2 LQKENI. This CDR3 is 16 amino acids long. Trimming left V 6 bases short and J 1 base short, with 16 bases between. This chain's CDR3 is CASSPDPPGSNQPQHF. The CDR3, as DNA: TGTGCCAGCTCGCCCGACCCCCCGGGAAGCAATCAGCCCCAGCATTTT. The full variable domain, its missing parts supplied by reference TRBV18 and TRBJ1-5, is NAGVMQNPRHLVRRRGQEARLRCSPMKGHSHVYWYRQLPEEGLKFMVYLQKENIIDESGMPKERFSAEFPKEGPSILRIQQVVRGDSAAYFCASSPDPPGSNQPQHFGDGTRLSIL.

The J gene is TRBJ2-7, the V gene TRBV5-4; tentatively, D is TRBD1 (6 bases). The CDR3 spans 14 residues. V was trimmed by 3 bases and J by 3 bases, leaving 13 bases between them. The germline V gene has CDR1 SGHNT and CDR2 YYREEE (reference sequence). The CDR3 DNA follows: TGTGCCAGCAGCTCTCCCCCGGGACACTACGAGCAGTACTTC. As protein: CASSSPPGHYEQYF.

In nucleotides, the CDR3 is TGTGCCAGCAGTAAGGGACAGGGAGACTATGGCTACACCTTC. This sequence encodes CASSKGQGDYGYTF. This sequence joins TRBV6-1 and TRBJ1-2, with 9 bases that match TRBD1. The CDR3 length is 14 residues. V shed 5 bases, J shed 3 bases, and the junction held 4 bases outside the gene matches. CDR1 is MNHNS and CDR2 is SASEGT in the germline V gene.

The CDR3 region has the DNA TGTGCCAGCAGCGAGGCTAGCTATGGCTACACCTTC. Protein sequence: CASSEASYGYTF. V and J are TRBV28 and TRBJ1-2, with D unclear. CDR1 is MDHEN, CDR2 SYDVKM, per germline. The CDR3 loop spans 12 amino acids. With 6 bases removed from V and 4 bases from J, the gap between germline ends came to 9 bases.

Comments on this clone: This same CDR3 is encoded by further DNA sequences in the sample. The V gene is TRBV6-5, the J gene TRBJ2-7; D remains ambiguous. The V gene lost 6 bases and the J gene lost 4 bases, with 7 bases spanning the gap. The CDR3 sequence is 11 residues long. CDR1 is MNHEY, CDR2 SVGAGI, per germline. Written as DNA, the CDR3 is TGTGCCAGCAGCCCTTTTTACGAGCAGTACTTC. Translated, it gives CASSPFYEQYF.

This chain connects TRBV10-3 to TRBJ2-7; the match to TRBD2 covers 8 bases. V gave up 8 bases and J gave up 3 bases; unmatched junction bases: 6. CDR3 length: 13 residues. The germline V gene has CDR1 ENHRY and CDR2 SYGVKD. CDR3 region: CAIGGGPLYEQYF. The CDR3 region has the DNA TGTGCCATCGGCGGGGGGCCCCTCTACGAGCAGTACTTC.

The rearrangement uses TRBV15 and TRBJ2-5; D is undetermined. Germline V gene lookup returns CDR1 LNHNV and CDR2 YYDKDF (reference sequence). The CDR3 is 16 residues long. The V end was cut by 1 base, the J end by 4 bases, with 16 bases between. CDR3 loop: CATSRARILRGETQYF. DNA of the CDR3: TGTGCCACCAGCAGAGCTCGCATTCTCAGAGGAGAGACCCAGTACTTC.

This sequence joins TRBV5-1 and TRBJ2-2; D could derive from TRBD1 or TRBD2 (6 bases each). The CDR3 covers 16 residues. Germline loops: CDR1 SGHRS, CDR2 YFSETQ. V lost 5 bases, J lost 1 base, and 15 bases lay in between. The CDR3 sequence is CASRSDGGLNTGELFF. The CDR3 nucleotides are TGCGCCAGCAGGTCTGACGGGGGCCTGAACACCGGGGAGCTGTTTTTT.

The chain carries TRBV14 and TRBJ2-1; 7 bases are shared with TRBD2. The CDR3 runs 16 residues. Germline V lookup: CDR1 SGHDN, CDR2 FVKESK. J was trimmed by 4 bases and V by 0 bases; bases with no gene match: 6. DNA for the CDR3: TGTGCCAGCAGCCAAGACGGGGCGGGAGTGTACAATGAGCAGTTCTTC. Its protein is CASSQDGAGVYNEQFF.